This T cell receptor (beta chain) emerged from a study of cytomegalovirus exposure and HLA in healthy donors. Study-level points and caveats: With later analysis, a missense DCLRE1C variant became linked to TCR beta V- and J-gene trimming.

Likely unrecorded immune exposures existed in these nominally healthy donors. PCR involved 60 Vbeta and 13 Jbeta primers. Method: immunoSEQ multiplex PCR; TCRdb's copy keeps in-frame clones and lacks some. The sample carries approximately 150,000 clones, 76% recorded once. The germline V gene has CDR1 MDHEN and CDR2 SYDVKM. The CDR3 contains 16 residues. Trimming shortened V by 3 bases and J by 4 bases, and 18 bases separated the two germline ends. Notes on this clone: Antigen unknown.

This receptor was taken from a man aged 55 to 70 in good health and CMV-seronegative. The sample was PBMCs. The rearrangement joins TRBV28 to TRBJ1-2; D is unresolved. The chain's CDR3 is CASSFPSPGEGYGYTF. CDR3 DNA sequence: TGTGCCAGCAGTTTTCCGAGCCCCGGGGAAGGCTATGGCTACACCTTC.